The 19 T cell receptor beta chains presented below share a single source sample, sequenced in a study of cytomegalovirus exposure and HLA in healthy donors. Primers included in the PCR were 60 Vbeta and 13 Jbeta primers. Some clones are missing from TCRdb's copy, which holds only in-frame ones; the method was immunoSEQ multiplex PCR. Of about 140,000 clones in the sample, around 72% were seen once. Sequenced: PBMCs. The receptors derive from a woman aged 35 to 49 in good health and CMV-seronegative.

This chain uses TRBV11-2 with TRBJ1-4; 12 positions match TRBD1. CDR1 and CDR2 (germline): SGHAT, FQNNGV. The CDR3 totals 18 residues. The V and J ends lost 6 bases and 3 bases, in that order; junction bases with no gene match: 11. CDR3 in amino acids: CASRKWDRGQVANEKLFF. Here the CDR3 DNA reads TGTGCCAGCAGAAAATGGGACAGGGGGCAGGTAGCTAATGAAAAACTGTTTTTT.

The V gene is TRBV9, the J gene TRBJ1-1; 9 bases match TRBD1. The ends lost 0 bases at V and 1 base at J; junction bases unmatched: 13. This CDR3 is built from 19 residues. Germline CDR1 and CDR2: SGDLS and YYNGEE. In DNA form, the CDR3 reads TGTGCCAGCAGCGTAGGCTCGAACCTCGGGACAGGGAGGAACACTGAAGCTTTCTTT. This translates into CASSVGSNLGTGRNTEAFF.

In this sample, this clone turned up once. This chain uses TRBV9 with TRBJ2-1; TRBD2 aligns across 13 bases. The CDR3 is 14 amino acids. V gave up 7 bases and J gave up 8 bases; unmatched junction bases: 6. The germline CDR1 and CDR2 sequences are SGDLS and YYNGEE. CDR3 sequence: CASGTSGGGDEQFF. In DNA, the CDR3 is TGTGCCAGCGGAACTAGCGGGGGGGGCGATGAGCAGTTCTTC.

This clone was picked up many times. The J gene is TRBJ2-1, the V gene TRBV27; TRBD2 agrees at 10 bases. CDR1 MNHEY and CDR2 SMNVEV come from the germline V gene (reference sequence). The CDR3 totals 14 residues. Trimming took 9 bases from V and 4 from J; bases not matched to a gene: 6. CDR3 bases: TGTGCCAGTTCTGGGACTAGCGTATACAATGAGCAGTTCTTC. It specifies CASSGTSVYNEQFF.

The chain links TRBV7-2 to TRBJ2-6; a possible D gene is TRBD2 (5 bases). The CDR3 contains 14 residues. V lost 3 bases to trimming and J lost 8 bases, with 11 bases between them. Germline loops: CDR1 SGHTA, CDR2 FQGNSA. CDR3 sequence (DNA): TGTGCCAGCAGCTTGCGGGTTATAACCAACGTCCTGACTTTC. This encodes CASSLRVITNVLTF.

The chain joins TRBV9 to TRBJ2-1, with 14 positions matching TRBD2. The CDR3 runs 16 residues. Germline V gene sequence: CDR1 SGDLS, CDR2 YYNGEE. The ends lost 4 bases at V and 7 bases at J; junction bases unmatched: 7. The CDR3 loop reads CASSPWTSGGRNEQFF. CDR3 DNA sequence: TGTGCCAGCAGCCCTTGGACTAGCGGGGGGCGAAATGAGCAGTTCTTC.

The CDR3: CASSFRGNTGELFF. The CDR3 DNA reads TGTGCCAGCAGCTTCCGGGGAAACACCGGGGAGCTGTTTTTT. This sequence joins TRBV7-6 and TRBJ2-2, with D maybe TRBD2 (5 bases). Per germline, CDR1 SGHVS and CDR2 FNYEAQ. V lost 3 bases, J lost 2 bases, and 7 bases lay in between. This CDR3 is built from 14 residues.

The rearrangement uses TRBV28 and TRBJ1-6, with TRBD1 as a possible D gene (5 bases). Trimming cost V 5 bases and J 1 base, with 15 bases left between them. The CDR3 extends over 17 amino acids. In germline, CDR1 is MDHEN, CDR2 SYDVKM. The CDR3 spells CASSLGTQESYNSPLHF. The CDR3 DNA reads TGTGCCAGCAGTCTCGGGACTCAGGAATCCTATAATTCACCCCTCCACTTT.

Here the CDR3 DNA reads TGTGCCAGTAGTATTCAAGGGGGCGGCTATGGCTACACCTTC. It is translated as CASSIQGGGYGYTF. This chain joins TRBV19 and TRBJ1-2, with TRBD1 identical over 7 bases. This CDR3 is built from 14 residues. The V gene's germline CDR1 is LNHDA and CDR2 SQIVND (reference sequence). V was clipped by 3 bases and J by 4 bases; unmatched bases: 5.

V usage is TRBV6-1 and J usage is TRBJ1-2; weak D call: TRBD1 (5 bases). V was trimmed by 1 base and J by 1 base, leaving 10 bases between them. This CDR3 has 15 amino acids. Looked up from germline, CDR1 is MNHNS and CDR2 is SASEGT. Written as DNA, the CDR3 is TGTGCCAGCAGTGAAGGGGGGGGATTTAACTATGGCTACACCTTC. Translation gives CASSEGGGFNYGYTF.

The chain is built from TRBV11-2 and TRBJ2-3; 7 positions agree with TRBD2. The trim removed 6 bases at V and 0 bases at J, leaving 3 bases unmatched. This CDR3 region has 14 residues. Germline V gene sequence: CDR1 SGHAT, CDR2 FQNNGV. The CDR3: CASRRAGSTDTQYF. For the CDR3, the DNA is TGTGCCAGCAGAAGAGCGGGGAGCACAGATACGCAGTATTTT.

V gene TRBV15 combines with J gene TRBJ2-7, with 8 bases that match TRBD1. V shed 6 bases, J shed 1 base, and the junction held 5 bases outside the gene matches. Germline CDR1 reads LNHNV; CDR2 reads YYDKDF (reference sequence). The CDR3 consists of 14 residues. Here the CDR3 DNA reads TGTGCCACCAGTACCGGACAGGGTTCCTACGAGCAGTACTTC. Protein: CATSTGQGSYEQYF.

The chain joins TRBV28 to TRBJ1-5; TRBD1 matches at 7 bases. After removal of 2 bases from V and 5 bases from J, the junction contained 6 bases not matched to a gene. This CDR3 contains 15 residues. CDR1 is MDHEN and CDR2 is SYDVKM in the germline V gene. For the CDR3, the DNA is TGTGCCAGCAGTTTAGGAGACAGGGAGGATCAGCCCCAGCATTTT. Translating gives CASSLGDREDQPQHF.

The rearrangement uses TRBV2 and TRBJ2-5; no clear D gene. The V and J ends lost 3 bases and 0 bases respectively, with 8 bases between them. The CDR3 is 14 residues long. Germline CDR1 is SNHLY and CDR2 is FYNNEI. The CDR3 DNA reads as TGTGCCAGCAGTGATTTCCAGTACCAAGAGACCCAGTACTTC. This sequence encodes CASSDFQYQETQYF.

This clone has only one observation. The chain has TRBV10-3 and TRBJ2-5, with 9 bases lining up with TRBD1. Looked up from germline, CDR1 is ENHRY and CDR2 is SYGVKD. The junction had 6 bases not matched to a gene; V was cut back by 5 bases and J by 2 bases. This CDR3 spans 15 amino acids. For the CDR3, the DNA is TGTGCCATCAGTTTCCGGGGACAGGGACAAGAGACCCAGTACTTC. Translating it yields CAISFRGQGQETQYF.

The rearrangement joins TRBV7-3 to TRBJ2-1, with 9 bases fitting TRBD2. The germline gives CDR1 SGHTA, CDR2 FQGTGA. The junction had 10 bases not matched to a gene; V was cut back by 6 bases and J by 7 bases. CDR3 length: 15 amino acids. The CDR3 loop reads CASSTSGGPGNEQFF. In nucleotides, the CDR3 is TGTGCCAGCAGTACAAGCGGGGGGCCGGGGAATGAGCAGTTCTTC.

The chain employs TRBV19 and TRBJ1-6; 9 nucleotides agree with TRBD1. There are 15 residues in the CDR3. The germline V gene has CDR1 LNHDA and CDR2 SQIVND (reference sequence). After removal of 1 base from V and 7 bases from J, the junction contained 2 bases not matched to a gene. The CDR3 coding sequence is TGTGCCAGTAGTATAGCGACAGGGGGAAATTCACCCCTCCACTTT. Amino acid sequence: CASSIATGGNSPLHF. Using reference TRBV19 and TRBJ1-6 for the parts outside the CDR3, the full variable domain is DGGITQSPKYLFRKEGQNVTLSCEQNLNHDAMYWYRQDPGQGLRLIYYSQIVNDFQKGDIAEGYSVSREKKESFPLTVTSAQKNPTAFYLCASSIATGGNSPLHFGNGTRLTVT.

This chain uses TRBV27 with TRBJ2-5; TRBD2 matches 12 bases. This CDR3 region has 16 residues. Germline values: CDR1 MNHEY, CDR2 SMNVEV (reference sequence). Unmatched junction bases numbered 5, after V lost 5 bases and J lost 1 base. The DNA for the CDR3 is TGTGCCAGCAGTCCCTGGACTAGCGGGACCCAAGAGACCCAGTACTTC. Its protein is CASSPWTSGTQETQYF.

The genes are TRBV5-1 and TRBJ2-3, with TRBD2 matching 10 bases. With 4 bases clipped from V and 1 base from J, the junction kept 6 bases outside the gene matches. From germline, CDR1 is SGHRS and CDR2 YFSETQ. The CDR3 has 16 residues. The CDR3 DNA sequence: TGCGCCAGCAGCAGGAGACTAGCGGGTGGCACAGATACGCAGTATTTT. Protein: CASSRRLAGGTDTQYF.